These T cell receptor beta chains were read from a single sample in a study of cytomegalovirus exposure and HLA in healthy donors. Clones were read by immunoSEQ multiplex PCR, and TCRdb kept only the in-frame ones, dropping some. This specimen shows 150,000 to 200,000 clones; the ten leading clones hold around 0.8%. The sequencing sample was made of PBMCs. Every receptor here comes from a woman aged 18-29 years in good health and CMV-seropositive. The CDR3 runs from the conserved cysteine through the conserved F or W. D genes are given only for firm matches.

V gene: TRBV5-6; J gene: TRBJ2-5; D gene: .; CDR3 DNA: TGTGCCAGCAGCCCCGGAGGGTCTGAAGAGACCCAGTACTTC; CDR3 protein: CASSPGGSEETQYF
V gene: TRBV27; J gene: TRBJ2-1; D gene: TRBD1; CDR3 DNA: TGTGCCAGCAGTTTACGAAGGGGGCTCGTGCAGTTCTTC; CDR3 protein: CASSLRRGLVQFF
V gene: TRBV11-2; J gene: TRBJ2-7; D gene: TRBD2; CDR3 DNA: TGTGCCAGCAGAGCCACACTAGCGGGGTGGGAGCAGTACTTC; CDR3 protein: CASRATLAGWEQYF
V gene: TRBV18; J gene: TRBJ1-3; D gene: .; CDR3 DNA: TGTGCCAGCTCACCCGGGACAACGCTTTACTCTGGAAACACCATATATTTT; CDR3 protein: CASSPGTTLYSGNTIYF
V gene: TRBV5-4; J gene: TRBJ1-1; D gene: .; CDR3 DNA: TGTGCCAGCAGTCATGACAGGAACACTGAAGCTTTCTTT; CDR3 protein: CASSHDRNTEAFF
V gene: TRBV27; J gene: TRBJ1-1; D gene: .; CDR3 DNA: TGTGCCAGCAGTTTGCGGGGATTGAACACTGAAGCTTTCTTT; CDR3 protein: CASSLRGLNTEAFF
V gene: TRBV7-2; J gene: TRBJ2-7; D gene: .; CDR3 DNA: TGTGCCAGCAGCTTAACGCGGGCTACCTACGAGCAGTACTTC; CDR3 protein: CASSLTRATYEQYF
V gene: TRBV5-1; J gene: TRBJ1-6; D gene: .; CDR3 DNA: TGCGCCAGCAGCTTGGTCGACAGGCCTATCTATAATTCACCCCTCCACTTT; CDR3 protein: CASSLVDRPIYNSPLHF
V gene: TRBV28; J gene: TRBJ1-2; D gene: .; CDR3 DNA: TGTGCCAGCAGTTTCGGGGGGCCTAACTATGGCTACACCTTC; CDR3 protein: CASSFGGPNYGYTF
V gene: TRBV6-5; J gene: TRBJ1-5; D gene: TRBD1; CDR3 DNA: TGTGCCAGCAGTGCCAGGGGGACCGGGCCCCAGCATTTT; CDR3 protein: CASSARGTGPQHF
V gene: TRBV12-5; J gene: TRBJ2-3; D gene: TRBD1; CDR3 DNA: TGTGCTAGTGGATCCGTCAGAGACAGGGAAGGAACAGATACGCAGTATTTT; CDR3 protein: CASGSVRDREGTDTQYF
V gene: TRBV2; J gene: TRBJ2-2; D gene: .; CDR3 DNA: TGTGCCAGCAGTGGGGACGGGGGTCGGAACACCGGGGAGCTGTTTTTT; CDR3 protein: CASSGDGGRNTGELFF
V gene: TRBV1; J gene: TRBJ2-2; D gene: .; CDR3 DNA: TGCACCAGCAAGGCGGGGACTAGCGAGTTCACCGGGGAGCTGTTTTTT; CDR3 protein: CTSKAGTSEFTGELFF
V gene: TRBV6-6; J gene: TRBJ1-6; D gene: .; CDR3 DNA: TGTGCCAGCAGTTACTCGGATCAACGGGGTTCACCCCTCCACTTT; CDR3 protein: CASSYSDQRGSPLHF
V gene: TRBV7-2; J gene: TRBJ2-5; D gene: TRBD1; CDR3 DNA: TGTGCCAGCCTGGCCGGGACAGGGACTCAAGAGACCCAGTACTTC; CDR3 protein: CASLAGTGTQETQYF
V gene: TRBV11-3; J gene: TRBJ2-1; D gene: .; CDR3 DNA: TGTGCCAGCAGCTTAGATGCCCGGGTTGGGTTCTTC; CDR3 protein: CASSLDARVGFF
V gene: TRBV5-5; J gene: TRBJ1-1; D gene: .; CDR3 DNA: TGTGCCAGCAGCTTGCTGTTGAACACTGAAGCTTTCTTT; CDR3 protein: CASSLLLNTEAFF
V gene: TRBV4-2; J gene: TRBJ2-7; D gene: .; CDR3 DNA: TGTGCCAGCAGCCAAGCGCAAAACTTCTACGAGCAGTACTTC; CDR3 protein: CASSQAQNFYEQYF
V gene: TRBV7-6; J gene: TRBJ2-5; D gene: TRBD2; CDR3 DNA: TGTGCCAGCAGCACATTCGGGATTTCGGCTAGCGGGGGGGTCGAGACCCAGTACTTC; CDR3 protein: CASSTFGISASGGVETQYF
V gene: TRBV7-9; J gene: TRBJ2-7; D gene: .; CDR3 DNA: TGTGCCAGCAGCCTCGGAGCGGCTAACTACGAGCAGTACTTC; CDR3 protein: CASSLGAANYEQYF
V gene: TRBV9; J gene: TRBJ1-1; D gene: TRBD1; CDR3 DNA: TGTGCCAGCAGCCCGACGTGGACAGGGGGCGGGGGCACTGAAGCTTTCTTT; CDR3 protein: CASSPTWTGGGGTEAFF
V gene: TRBV18; J gene: TRBJ1-2; D gene: .; CDR3 DNA: TGTGCCAGCTCACTAGGACACGACCCTGGCTACACCTTC; CDR3 protein: CASSLGHDPGYTF
V gene: TRBV5-4; J gene: TRBJ2-1; D gene: .; CDR3 DNA: TGTGCCAGCAGCGAGATGGGCGATGAGCAGTTCTTC; CDR3 protein: CASSEMGDEQFF
V gene: TRBV5-1; J gene: TRBJ2-1; D gene: .; CDR3 DNA: TGCGCCAGCAACTCGGGATACAATGAGCAGTTCTTC; CDR3 protein: CASNSGYNEQFF
V gene: TRBV2; J gene: TRBJ1-6; D gene: TRBD1; CDR3 DNA: TGTGCCAGCAGCGGGGACAGGTCGGCTAATTCACCCCTCCACTTT; CDR3 protein: CASSGDRSANSPLHF
V gene: TRBV10-3; J gene: TRBJ2-3; D gene: TRBD2; CDR3 DNA: TGTGCCATCGGCGCGGGGGGGCGAGATACGCAGTATTTT; CDR3 protein: CAIGAGGRDTQYF
V gene: TRBV5-1; J gene: TRBJ2-1; D gene: TRBD2; CDR3 DNA: TGCGCCAGCAGCCAAGGACTAGCGGGAGACCAGCAGTTCTTC; CDR3 protein: CASSQGLAGDQQFF
V gene: TRBV29-1; J gene: TRBJ2-7; D gene: TRBD1; CDR3 DNA: TGCAGCGTTCCCGGACAGGGCCACGAGCAGTACTTC; CDR3 protein: CSVPGQGHEQYF
V gene: TRBV10-1; J gene: TRBJ2-7; D gene: .; CDR3 DNA: TGCGCCAGCAGTGAGCGACAGAGACTCTACGAGCAGTACTTC; CDR3 protein: CASSERQRLYEQYF
V gene: TRBV19; J gene: TRBJ1-6; D gene: .; CDR3 DNA: TGTGCCAGTAGTATACAGAATTCACCCCTCCACTTT; CDR3 protein: CASSIQNSPLHF
V gene: TRBV5-1; J gene: TRBJ2-2; D gene: TRBD2; CDR3 DNA: TGCGCCAGCAGCACCAGCGGGGTGAACACCGGGGAGCTGTTTTTT; CDR3 protein: CASSTSGVNTGELFF
V gene: TRBV15; J gene: TRBJ1-2; D gene: .; CDR3 DNA: TGTGCCACCAGCAGAGACTACTATGGCTACACCTTC; CDR3 protein: CATSRDYYGYTF
V gene: TRBV30; J gene: TRBJ2-7; D gene: .; CDR3 DNA: TGTGCCTGGAGTGAAGTAACGGCCACTAGCGAGCAGTACTTC; CDR3 protein: CAWSEVTATSEQYF
V gene: TRBV7-3; J gene: TRBJ1-1; D gene: .; CDR3 DNA: TGTGCCAGCAGCTTTGGGGGGACGGGTGAAGCTTTCTTT; CDR3 protein: CASSFGGTGEAFF
V gene: TRBV11-2; J gene: TRBJ1-6; D gene: TRBD1; CDR3 DNA: TGTGCCAGCAGCTCTCGGGACAGAACGAGCTCCTATAATTCACCCCTCCACTTT; CDR3 protein: CASSSRDRTSSYNSPLHF
V gene: TRBV5-1; J gene: TRBJ2-7; D gene: .; CDR3 DNA: TGCGCCAGCAGCTTCGGACACGCTAACGGCGAGCAGTACTTC; CDR3 protein: CASSFGHANGEQYF
V gene: TRBV2; J gene: TRBJ2-7; D gene: TRBD1; CDR3 DNA: TGTGCCAGCAGTAAACTCCGAGGACAGGGAAGCTACGAGCAGTACTTC; CDR3 protein: CASSKLRGQGSYEQYF
V gene: TRBV18; J gene: TRBJ2-1; D gene: TRBD1; CDR3 DNA: TGTGCCAGCTCACCGTGGGGACAGATGAATGAGCAGTTCTTC; CDR3 protein: CASSPWGQMNEQFF
V gene: TRBV11-2; J gene: TRBJ2-3; D gene: .; CDR3 DNA: TGTGCCAGCAGCTTAATACAGAACCGGTATACGCAGTATTTT; CDR3 protein: CASSLIQNRYTQYF
V gene: TRBV5-1; J gene: TRBJ1-1; D gene: .; CDR3 DNA: TGCGCCAGCAGCTTGAATCGTGAAGCTTTCTTT; CDR3 protein: CASSLNREAFF
V gene: TRBV5-1; J gene: TRBJ2-3; D gene: .; CDR3 DNA: TGCGCCAGCAGCTTGGGAAGCGGAGCTATGACAGATACGCAGTATTTT; CDR3 protein: CASSLGSGAMTDTQYF
V gene: TRBV2; J gene: TRBJ1-2; D gene: TRBD1; CDR3 DNA: TGTGCCAGCAGTCGGACAGGGGGAAACTATGGCTACACCTTC; CDR3 protein: CASSRTGGNYGYTF
V gene: TRBV2; J gene: TRBJ1-1; D gene: TRBD1; CDR3 DNA: TGTGCCAGCAGTGAAAGGTTAAAGGGGGCCGCGGTGTGGGCTTTCTTT; CDR3 protein: CASSERLKGAAVWAFF
V gene: TRBV14; J gene: TRBJ2-3; D gene: TRBD2; CDR3 DNA: TGTGCCAGCAGCCAACTAGCGGGGGGGCAAGTGGATACGCAGTATTTT; CDR3 protein: CASSQLAGGQVDTQYF
V gene: TRBV6-5; J gene: TRBJ1-2; D gene: TRBD1; CDR3 DNA: TGTGCCAGCAGCTCGACAGGGGGCCCTTCGTTTGGCTACACCTTC; CDR3 protein: CASSSTGGPSFGYTF
V gene: TRBV10-2; J gene: TRBJ1-1; D gene: TRBD1; CDR3 DNA: TGCGCCAGCAGTTGGACAGGGGAGAACACTGAAGCTTTCTTT; CDR3 protein: CASSWTGENTEAFF
V gene: TRBV7-9; J gene: TRBJ1-1; D gene: .; CDR3 DNA: TGTGCCAGCAGCTTATCCTCCCTTGAAGCTTTCTTT; CDR3 protein: CASSLSSLEAFF
V gene: TRBV7-9; J gene: TRBJ2-1; D gene: TRBD1; CDR3 DNA: TGTGCCAGCAGCACAACAGGGGGTATCTACAATGAGCAGTTCTTC; CDR3 protein: CASSTTGGIYNEQFF
V gene: TRBV4-1; J gene: TRBJ1-2; D gene: .; CDR3 DNA: TGCGCCAGCAGCCAAGGTCAGGGAGGGGGAACTGTCTATGGCTACACCTTC; CDR3 protein: CASSQGQGGGTVYGYTF
V gene: TRBV4-2; J gene: TRBJ2-7; D gene: .; CDR3 DNA: TGTGCCAGCAGCCAAGAGAGGTCTAGTGGGAGGGAGCAGTACTTC; CDR3 protein: CASSQERSSGREQYF
V gene: TRBV18; J gene: TRBJ1-3; D gene: TRBD1; CDR3 DNA: TGTGCCAGCTCACCCCTCAGGGGGCTTGGAAACACCATATATTTT; CDR3 protein: CASSPLRGLGNTIYF
V gene: TRBV7-2; J gene: TRBJ1-1; D gene: .; CDR3 DNA: TGTGCCAGCAGCCTGGCAGGGGTGAACACTGAAGCTTTCTTT; CDR3 protein: CASSLAGVNTEAFF
V gene: TRBV10-2; J gene: TRBJ2-5; D gene: TRBD2; CDR3 DNA: TGCGCCAGCGGATCGACTAGCGGGAGGCGGGAGACCCAGTACTTC; CDR3 protein: CASGSTSGRRETQYF
V gene: TRBV6-1; J gene: TRBJ1-2; D gene: .; CDR3 DNA: TGTGCCAGCAGTGTGGGACTGACAAACTATGGCTACACCTTC; CDR3 protein: CASSVGLTNYGYTF
V gene: TRBV7-9; J gene: TRBJ2-5; D gene: .; CDR3 DNA: TGTGCCAGCAGCTTCAGTGAGACCCAGTACTTC; CDR3 protein: CASSFSETQYF
V gene: TRBV5-4; J gene: TRBJ1-2; D gene: .; CDR3 DNA: TGTGCCAGCAGTTTGACGGGGGGAAGTGGCTACACCTTC; CDR3 protein: CASSLTGGSGYTF
V gene: TRBV4-1; J gene: TRBJ2-1; D gene: TRBD2; CDR3 DNA: TGCGCCAGCAGCCCCAAACGGACTAGCGGGGGGCCGAACACTTACAATGAGCAGTTCTTC; CDR3 protein: CASSPKRTSGGPNTYNEQFF
V gene: TRBV5-1; J gene: TRBJ1-2; D gene: .; CDR3 DNA: TGCGCCAGCAGCCCTGACTTTTATGGCTACACCTTC; CDR3 protein: CASSPDFYGYTF
V gene: TRBV6-5; J gene: TRBJ1-2; D gene: TRBD1; CDR3 DNA: TGTGCCAGATGTACAGGGACAGGGGTCTATGGCTACACCTTC; CDR3 protein: CARCTGTGVYGYTF
V gene: TRBV30; J gene: TRBJ1-2; D gene: .; CDR3 DNA: TGTGCCTGGAGCTTTCGACAGGTCGGCTATGGCTACACCTTC; CDR3 protein: CAWSFRQVGYGYTF